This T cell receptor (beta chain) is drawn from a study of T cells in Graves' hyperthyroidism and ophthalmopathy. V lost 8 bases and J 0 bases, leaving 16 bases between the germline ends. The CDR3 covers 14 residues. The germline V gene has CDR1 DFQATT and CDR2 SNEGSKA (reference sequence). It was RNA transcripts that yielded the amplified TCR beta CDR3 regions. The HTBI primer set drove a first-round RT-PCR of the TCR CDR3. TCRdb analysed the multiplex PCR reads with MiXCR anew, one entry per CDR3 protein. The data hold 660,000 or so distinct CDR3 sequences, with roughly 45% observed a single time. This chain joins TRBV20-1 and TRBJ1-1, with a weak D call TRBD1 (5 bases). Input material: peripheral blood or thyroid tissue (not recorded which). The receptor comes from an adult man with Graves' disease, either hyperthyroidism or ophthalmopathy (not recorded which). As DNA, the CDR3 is TGCAGTCCGGCAGGGCGACACATGAACACTGAAGCTTTCTTT. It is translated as CSPAGRHMNTEAFF.